The 20 T cell receptor beta chains presented below share a single source sample, sequenced in a study of T cell responses to AZD1222 COVID-19 vaccine. The protocol was immunoSEQ multiplex PCR, while the TCRdb copy is restricted to in-frame clones and leaves out a portion. The data show about 140,000 clones, roughly 89% seen once. Sample: peripheral blood, taken on day 0 of AZD1222 vaccination. The receptors here all came from an adult in good health.

The genes are TRBV7-6 and TRBJ2-1; 12 bases align to TRBD2. This CDR3 contains 17 residues. The V gene end was trimmed by 5 bases and the J gene end by 9 bases; junction bases not matched to a gene: 14. Germline V lookup: CDR1 SGHVS, CDR2 FNYEAQ. The CDR3 nucleotides are TGTGCCAGCAGCATGGCGATACTAGCGGGAGGATATATTGAGCAGTTCTTC. It encodes CASSMAILAGGYIEQFF.

The chain combines TRBV19 with TRBJ1-1; 7 bases match TRBD1. This CDR3 contains 16 residues. The ends lost 5 bases at V and 4 bases at J; junction bases unmatched: 13. The germline V gene has CDR1 LNHDA and CDR2 SQIVND (reference sequence). In DNA form, the CDR3 reads TGTGCCAGTAGTTCCTTGGAGGGGGCGGTTGGCACTGAAGCTTTCTTT. Its protein product is CASSSLEGAVGTEAFF.

The chain employs TRBV7-6 and TRBJ2-3; TRBD2 matches at 9 bases. Germline CDR1 SGHVS, CDR2 FNYEAQ. After removal of 1 base from V and 6 bases from J, the junction contained 5 bases not matched to a gene. This CDR3 region has 15 residues. CDR3 nucleotide sequence: TGTGCCAGCAGCTTAGTTTCTAGCGGGGTGGATACGCAGTATTTT. This sequence encodes CASSLVSSGVDTQYF.

This chain links TRBV5-1 with TRBJ2-2; D is perhaps TRBD1 or TRBD2 (5 bases each). Germline-derived CDR1 and CDR2 are SGHRS and YFSETQ. V was clipped by 2 bases and J by 7 bases, with 18 bases between them. The CDR3 has 16 amino acids. DNA for the CDR3: TGCGCCAGCAGCTTTATTCGGGGCCTCCGCGGCGGGGAGCTGTTTTTT. This encodes CASSFIRGLRGGELFF.

The chain couples TRBV6-6 to TRBJ1-3, with a tentative D call TRBD1 (6 bases). The CDR3 is 16 residues long. V lost 2 bases and J lost 3, with 14 bases in between. CDR1 MNHNY and CDR2 SVGAGI come from the germline V gene (reference sequence). The CDR3 bases are TGTGCCAGCAGTTACCCTGGACAGCCTGGTGGAAACACCATATATTTT. Residues: CASSYPGQPGGNTIYF.

V and J are TRBV5-5 and TRBJ1-4; 7 bases match TRBD1. CDR1 and CDR2 from the germline V gene are SGHKS and YYEKEE (reference sequence). CDR3 length: 14 amino acids. The trim removed 4 bases at V and 7 bases at J, leaving 7 bases unmatched. CDR3 nucleotides: TGTGCCAGCAGCCTGACAGGGTCGGGTGAAAAACTGTTTTTT. Translation: CASSLTGSGEKLFF.

The chain is built from TRBV5-1 and TRBJ1-4; unclear D gene. The V end lost 5 bases, the J end lost 8 bases, and 16 bases lay between the germline ends. CDR1 and CDR2 from the germline V gene are SGHRS and YFSETQ. CDR3 length: 14 amino acids. CDR3: CASRPLESVEKLFF. The CDR3 DNA reads TGCGCCAGCAGGCCCCTAGAGTCAGTAGAAAAACTGTTTTTT.

V gene TRBV3-1 (or the pseudogene TRBV3-2) combines with J gene TRBJ1-1, with 8 bases identical to TRBD1. Germline assignment: CDR1 LGHDT and CDR2 YNNKEL (reference sequence). Trimming removed 4 bases from V and 5 bases from J; junction bases left unmatched: 9. This CDR3 comprises 15 residues. This chain's CDR3 is CASSPRQGSGTEAFF. DNA for the CDR3: TGTGCCAGCAGCCCTCGACAGGGGAGTGGGACTGAAGCTTTCTTT.

V usage is TRBV14 and J usage is TRBJ1-3; 7 nucleotides align to TRBD1. V was clipped by 1 base and J by 9 bases; unmatched bases: 6. The CDR3 has 14 amino acids. In germline, CDR1 is SGHDN, CDR2 FVKESK. The CDR3 sequence: CASSQATGLGTIYF. The CDR3 nucleotides are TGTGCCAGCAGCCAAGCGACAGGGTTGGGCACCATATATTTT.

The chain recombines TRBV7-9 with TRBJ2-6; 9 bases map to TRBD1. This CDR3 comprises 17 residues. V dropped 3 bases and J dropped 4; count of bases not matched to a gene: 7. CDR1 is SEHNR, CDR2 FQNEAQ, per germline (reference sequence). The CDR3 region has the DNA TGTGCCAGCAGCTTCCGGGACAGGGCTATGGGGGCCAACGTCCTGACTTTC. Its protein is CASSFRDRAMGANVLTF.

The chain joins TRBV29-1 to TRBJ1-5, with 7 nucleotides matching TRBD1. The junction had 8 bases not matched to a gene; V was cut back by 6 bases and J by 9 bases. Germline V gene sequence: CDR1 SQVTM, CDR2 ANQGSEA. The CDR3 has 12 residues. CDR3 sequence reads: CSVKGGAGPQHF. CDR3 nucleotides: TGCAGCGTCAAAGGGGGCGCGGGGCCCCAGCATTTT.

The genes are TRBV5-1 and TRBJ1-2; D call uncertain. This CDR3 spans 13 amino acids. The V gene's germline CDR1 is SGHRS and CDR2 YFSETQ. V was shortened by 2 bases and J by 2 bases, with 7 bases between the two germline ends. The CDR3 is CASSFESNYGYTF. DNA of the CDR3: TGCGCCAGCAGCTTCGAGTCGAACTATGGCTACACCTTC.

The chain has TRBV14 and TRBJ2-5; D is unclear. Germline CDR1 reads SGHDN; CDR2 reads FVKESK. The CDR3 runs to 14 residues. Trimming shortened V by 1 base and J by 2 bases, and 8 bases separated the two germline ends. CDR3 DNA: TGTGCCAGCAGCCAAGTGGCTGAACAAGAGACCCAGTACTTC. Translating it yields CASSQVAEQETQYF.

The chain links TRBV27 to TRBJ2-2; 10 bases fit TRBD2. CDR1 is MNHEY and CDR2 is SMNVEV in the germline V gene (reference sequence). After removal of 8 bases from V and 5 bases from J, the junction contained 8 bases not matched to a gene. This CDR3 comprises 15 residues. In DNA form, the CDR3 reads TGTGCCAGCTCTACTAGCGGGGTTTTAACCGGGGAGCTGTTTTTT. Translation gives CASSTSGVLTGELFF.

The rearrangement uses TRBV28 and TRBJ2-7, with D tentatively TRBD1 (6 bases). The CDR3 extends over 14 amino acids. The V gene's germline CDR1 is MDHEN and CDR2 SYDVKM. V lost 10 bases and J 0 bases, leaving 16 bases between the germline ends. The CDR3 here is CATSFEGDSYEQYF. The CDR3 region has the DNA TGTGCCACCTCCTTCGAGGGGGACTCCTACGAGCAGTACTTC.

The V gene is TRBV3-1 (or the pseudogene TRBV3-2), the J gene TRBJ1-1, with D possibly matching TRBD1 (5 bases). The CDR3 has 14 residues. The V end lost 8 bases, the J end lost 3 bases, and 16 bases lay between the germline ends. Germline V CDR1 and CDR2: LGHDT, YNNKEL (reference sequence). CDR3 sequence: CASAWAGRHTEAFF. For the CDR3, the DNA is TGTGCCAGCGCTTGGGCAGGGCGCCACACTGAAGCTTTCTTT.

This clone was seen only once. The chain recombines TRBV5-1 with TRBJ2-7; TRBD2 matches at 10 bases. V dropped 1 base and J dropped 5; count of bases not matched to a gene: 3. Germline-derived CDR1 and CDR2 are SGHRS and YFSETQ. The length of the CDR3 is 14 residues. CDR3 in DNA: TGCGCCAGCAGCTTGACTAGCGGGAAGGACGAGCAGTACTTC. Residues: CASSLTSGKDEQYF.

This clone has just one count. This chain joins TRBV2 and TRBJ1-6; 8 bases are a match to TRBD1. V was pared by 5 bases and J by 0 bases, with 9 bases of the junction left unmatched. Germline assignment: CDR1 SNHLY and CDR2 FYNNEI. CDR3 length equals 18 residues. Written as DNA, the CDR3 is TGTGCCAGCAGTTTTCAGGGGGCGCGTTTCTCCTATAATTCACCCCTCCACTTT. Amino acids: CASSFQGARFSYNSPLHF.

J is TRBJ1-2 and V is TRBV5-1, with a weak D call TRBD1 (6 bases). Germline V gives CDR1 SGHRS, CDR2 YFSETQ. V was trimmed by 3 bases and J by 1 base, leaving 19 bases between them. CDR3 length: 17 amino acids. The CDR3 DNA sequence: TGCGCCAGCAGCTCAGGGGTCCCCTCCCCCTTTAACTATGGCTACACCTTC. This encodes CASSSGVPSPFNYGYTF.

The chain uses TRBV2 and TRBJ2-2; TRBD1 matches 10 bases. Germline lookup yields CDR1 SNHLY and CDR2 FYNNEI. V gave up 5 bases and J gave up 5 bases; unmatched junction bases: 5. The length of the CDR3 is 15 residues. DNA of the CDR3: TGTGCCAGCAGTCCGACAGGGGGCAGTACCGGGGAGCTGTTTTTT. It is translated as CASSPTGGSTGELFF.